This T cell receptor beta chain came from a study of shared clonotypes between healthy human individuals. A CD45RA-negative memory subset and a CD45RA+ naive subset were separated from the CD4+ cells. Assay: immunoSEQ multiplex PCR; the TCRdb copy retains only in-frame clones and omits some. The table lists 1,500,000 or so clones, about 96% of them singletons. CDR1 and CDR2 (germline): SGHKS, YYEKEE (reference sequence). The CDR3 sequence is 12 residues long. V was clipped by 2 bases and J by 4 bases, with 5 bases between them. The specimen sequenced was naive CD4+ T cells sorted from blood. Subset of the sample: CD45RA+ positively selected. The clonotype originates from a young man in good health. The rearrangement links TRBV5-5 to TRBJ2-3; a weak D match, TRBD2 (5 bases). The CDR3 sequence: CASSLAADTQYF. CDR3 in DNA: TGTGCCAGCAGCTTAGCGGCAGATACGCAGTATTTT. The complete variable domain, with remaining parts taken from reference TRBV5-5 and TRBJ2-3, reads DAGVTQSPTHLIKTRGQQVTLRCSPISGHKSVSWYQQVLGQGPQFIFQYYEKEERGRGNFPDRFSARQFPNYSSELNVNALLLGDSALYLCASSLAADTQYFGPGTRLTVL.